Listed below are T cell receptor beta chains from one sample, sequenced in a study of neurological immune-mediated disorders. TCRdb analysed the 5' RACE reads with MiXCR anew, one entry per CDR3 protein. The sample includes around 41,000 distinct CDR3 sequences, more than 14% of them seen just once. The sample comprised CD4+ T cells from blood. These receptors were collected from a woman in her sixties with HTLV-1-associated myelopathy (HAM/TSP). Both conserved end residues are part of each CDR3. The D gene is left open where the match is weak. A row's size may be missing; if present it is once, few, many or a size class.

cdr3_nt	cdr3_aa	v_call	clone_size	j_call	d_call
TGTGCCAGCAGCTTAGAGGGCAGACCCTGGGAGCCCCAGCATTTT	CASSLEGRPWEPQHF	TRBV7-2	many	TRBJ1-5	.
TGTGCCAGCAGCTTGACAGGGCAGACTGAAGCTTTCTTT	CASSLTGQTEAFF	TRBV7-9	many	TRBJ1-1	TRBD1
TGTGCCTGGATCACAGGGAGCCACGGGAATCAGCCCCAGCATTTT	CAWITGSHGNQPQHF	TRBV30	few	TRBJ1-5	.
TGCAGTGCAACCAGGAAAGGGGGCTTTCGTGGCTACACCTTC	CSATRKGGFRGYTF	TRBV20-1	.	TRBJ1-2	TRBD1
TGTGCCAGCAGCCCGGACAGGGGACGGTATAATTCACCCCTCCACTTT	CASSPDRGRYNSPLHF	TRBV7-9	many	TRBJ1-6	TRBD1
TGTGCCAGCAGTTTTGGGACAGAGCAAGAGACCCAGTACTTC	CASSFGTEQETQYF	TRBV6-5	many	TRBJ2-5	TRBD1
TGTGCCAGCAGAGGACCGGGACAGGGGACGTATGGCTACACCTTC	CASRGPGQGTYGYTF	TRBV6-5	.	TRBJ1-2	TRBD1
TGTGCCAGCAGCTTATCAGGGGGCTATGGCTACACCTTC	CASSLSGGYGYTF	TRBV7-3	many	TRBJ1-2	TRBD1
TGCGCCAGCAGCTTGTCAGCGAACACTGAAGCTTTCTTT	CASSLSANTEAFF	TRBV5-1	many	TRBJ1-1	.
TGCGCCAGCAGCTTGCGGGGGCTAGGAGATACGCAGTATTTT	CASSLRGLGDTQYF	TRBV5-1	.	TRBJ2-3	.
TGCAGTGCTCGGGGGGCCAGTTTGTGGAATGAGCAGTTCTTC	CSARGASLWNEQFF	TRBV20-1	many	TRBJ2-1	.
TGTGCCAGCAGCTTAGCGGCCGGGGCTAGCGGGGGTACGCAGTATTTT	CASSLAAGASGGTQYF	TRBV7-2	many	TRBJ2-3	TRBD2